What follows is one T cell receptor (beta chain) and its context. These data belong to a study of blood T cell repertoires in COVID-19. Trimming took off 6 bases at V and 8 bases at J, with 14 bases between the two ends. Germline CDR1 MDHEN, CDR2 SYDVKM. The CDR3 extends over 13 amino acids. Method: immunoSEQ multiplex PCR; TCRdb's copy keeps in-frame clones and lacks some. The sample includes 150,000 or so clones, about four fifths of them seen just once. Seattle enrolled patients during active infection and tracked them longitudinally. Sequenced: peripheral blood. The rearrangement joins TRBV28 to TRBJ2-1; D gene ambiguous. The source of this sequence is a woman aged 55 to 70 with COVID-19, enrolled during active disease. The CDR3: CASRHYDGDEQFF. The CDR3 DNA is TGTGCCAGCAGACATTATGATGGTGATGAGCAGTTCTTC.